This T cell receptor (beta chain) was identified during a study of graft-versus-host responses after intestinal transplantation. Overall study results and limits: The study found high graft-versus-host to host-versus-graft clonal ratios in allografts of patients with graft-donor T cell macrochimerism.

V lost 7 bases to trimming and J lost 5 bases, with 8 bases between them. Germline V gene sequence: CDR1 SQVTM, CDR2 ANQGSEA. The CDR3 extends over 11 amino acids. Here immunoSEQ multiplex PCR was the method, and the copy in TCRdb shows in-frame clones only, minus some. The sample yields about 92,000 clones, 80% to 95% seen once. Comments on this clone: Its antigen is not identified.

The chain links TRBV29-1 to TRBJ2-2; D unresolved. The sequence came from a human donor who received an intestinal transplant. The sample was unstimulated CD8+ T cells sorted from spleen or lymph node cells, taken before intestinal transplant. CDR3 loop: CSATDTGELFF. CDR3 in DNA: TGCAGCGCTACAGATACCGGGGAGCTGTTTTTT.